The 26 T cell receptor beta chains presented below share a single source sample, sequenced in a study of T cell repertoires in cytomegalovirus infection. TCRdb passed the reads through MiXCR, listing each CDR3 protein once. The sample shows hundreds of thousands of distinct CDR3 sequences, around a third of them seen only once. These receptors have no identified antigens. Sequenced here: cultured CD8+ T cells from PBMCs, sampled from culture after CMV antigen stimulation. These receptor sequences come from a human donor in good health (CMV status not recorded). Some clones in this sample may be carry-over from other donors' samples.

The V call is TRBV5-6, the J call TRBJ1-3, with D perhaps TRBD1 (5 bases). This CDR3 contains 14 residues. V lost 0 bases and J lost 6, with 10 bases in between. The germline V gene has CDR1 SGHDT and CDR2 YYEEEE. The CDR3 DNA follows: TGTGCCAGCAGCTTGGGGGACGGTGAAAACACCATATATTTT. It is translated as CASSLGDGENTIYF.

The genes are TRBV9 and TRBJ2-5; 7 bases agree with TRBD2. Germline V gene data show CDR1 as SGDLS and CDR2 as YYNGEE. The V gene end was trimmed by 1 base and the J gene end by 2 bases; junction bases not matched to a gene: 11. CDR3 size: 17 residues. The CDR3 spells CASSVTHGEGIQETQYF. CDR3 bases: TGTGCCAGCAGCGTAACCCATGGGGAGGGGATACAAGAGACCCAGTACTTC.

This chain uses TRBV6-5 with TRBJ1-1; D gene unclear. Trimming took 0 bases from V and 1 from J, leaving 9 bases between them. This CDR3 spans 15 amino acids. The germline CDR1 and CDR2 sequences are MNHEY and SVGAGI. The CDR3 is CASSYSGRPNTEAFF. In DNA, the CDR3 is TGTGCCAGCAGTTACTCCGGCAGGCCGAACACTGAAGCTTTCTTT.

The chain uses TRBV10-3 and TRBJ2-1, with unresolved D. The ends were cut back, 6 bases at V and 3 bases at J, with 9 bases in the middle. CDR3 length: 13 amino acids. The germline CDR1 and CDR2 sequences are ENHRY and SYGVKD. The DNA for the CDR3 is TGTGCCATCAGGACGAGCAGCTACAATGAGCAGTTCTTC. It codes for CAIRTSSYNEQFF.

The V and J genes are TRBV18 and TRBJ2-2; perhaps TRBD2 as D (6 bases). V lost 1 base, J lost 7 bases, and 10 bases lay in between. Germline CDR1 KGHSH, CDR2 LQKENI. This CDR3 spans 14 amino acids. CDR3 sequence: CASSPRGGDGELFF. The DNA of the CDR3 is TGTGCCAGCTCACCACGAGGAGGGGACGGGGAGCTGTTTTTT.

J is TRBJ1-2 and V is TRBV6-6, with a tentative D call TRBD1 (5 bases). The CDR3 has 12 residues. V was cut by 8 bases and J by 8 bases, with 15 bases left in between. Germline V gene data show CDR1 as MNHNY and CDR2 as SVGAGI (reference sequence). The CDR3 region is CASLRGTDGYTF. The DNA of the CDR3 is TGTGCCAGCTTAAGGGGAACCGACGGCTACACCTTC.

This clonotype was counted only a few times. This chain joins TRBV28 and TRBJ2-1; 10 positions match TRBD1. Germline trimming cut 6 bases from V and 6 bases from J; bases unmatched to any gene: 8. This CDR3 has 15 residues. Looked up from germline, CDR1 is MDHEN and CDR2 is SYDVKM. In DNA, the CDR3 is TGTGCCAGCAGGACCTCCGGGACAGGGGTCAATGAGCAGTTCTTC. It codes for CASRTSGTGVNEQFF.

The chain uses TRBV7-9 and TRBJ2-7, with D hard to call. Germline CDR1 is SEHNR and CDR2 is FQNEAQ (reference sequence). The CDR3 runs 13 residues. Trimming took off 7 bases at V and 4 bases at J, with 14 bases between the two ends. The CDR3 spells CASNKRGSYEQYF. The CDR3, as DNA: TGTGCCAGCAACAAAAGAGGCTCTTACGAGCAGTACTTC.

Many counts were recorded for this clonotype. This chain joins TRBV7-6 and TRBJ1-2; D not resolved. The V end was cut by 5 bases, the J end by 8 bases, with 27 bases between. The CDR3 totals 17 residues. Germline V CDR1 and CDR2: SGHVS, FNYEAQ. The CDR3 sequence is CASSGMVAQTPLGGYTF. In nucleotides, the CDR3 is TGTGCCAGCAGCGGTATGGTGGCGCAGACTCCCCTCGGGGGCTACACCTTC.

The CDR3 sequence is CASSVNSFQETQYF. The CDR3 DNA sequence: TGTGCCAGCAGCGTAAACAGCTTCCAAGAGACCCAGTACTTC. The rearrangement uses TRBV9 and TRBJ2-5, with D unclear. V lost 1 base, J lost 1 base, and 8 bases lay in between. The CDR3 runs to 14 residues. Germline V CDR1 and CDR2: SGDLS, YYNGEE. Complete variable domain (other parts from reference TRBV9 and TRBJ2-5): DSGVTQTPKHLITATGQRVTLRCSPRSGDLSVYWYQQSLDQGLQFLIQYYNGEERAKGNILERFSAQQFPDLHSELNLSSLELGDSALYFCASSVNSFQETQYFGPGTRLLVL.

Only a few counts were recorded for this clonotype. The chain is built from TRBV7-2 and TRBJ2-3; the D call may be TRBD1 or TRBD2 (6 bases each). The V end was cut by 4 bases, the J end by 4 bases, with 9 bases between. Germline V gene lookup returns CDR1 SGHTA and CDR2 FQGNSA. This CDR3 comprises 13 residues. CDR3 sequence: CASSSRGPDTQYF. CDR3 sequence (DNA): TGTGCCAGCAGCTCACGGGGGCCAGATACGCAGTATTTT.

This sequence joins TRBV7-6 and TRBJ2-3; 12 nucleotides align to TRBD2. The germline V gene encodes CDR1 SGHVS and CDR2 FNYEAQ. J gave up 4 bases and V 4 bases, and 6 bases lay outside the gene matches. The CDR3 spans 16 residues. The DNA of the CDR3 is TGTGCCAGCAGCTCCCGACTAGCGGGGGACCCAGATACGCAGTATTTT. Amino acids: CASSSRLAGDPDTQYF.

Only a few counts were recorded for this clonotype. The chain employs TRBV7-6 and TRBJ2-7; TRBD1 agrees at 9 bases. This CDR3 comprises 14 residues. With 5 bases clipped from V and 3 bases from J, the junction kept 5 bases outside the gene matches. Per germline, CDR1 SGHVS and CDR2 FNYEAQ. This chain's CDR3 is CASSPLGQGYEQYV. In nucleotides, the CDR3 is TGTGCCAGCAGCCCACTGGGACAGGGCTACGAGCAGTACGTC.

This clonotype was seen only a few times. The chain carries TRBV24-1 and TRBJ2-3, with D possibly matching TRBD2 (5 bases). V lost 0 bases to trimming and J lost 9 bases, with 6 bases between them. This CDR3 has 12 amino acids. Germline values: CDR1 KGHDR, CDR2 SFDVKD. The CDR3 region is CATSDLRETQYF. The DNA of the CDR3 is TGTGCCACCAGTGATTTGAGGGAGACGCAGTATTTT.

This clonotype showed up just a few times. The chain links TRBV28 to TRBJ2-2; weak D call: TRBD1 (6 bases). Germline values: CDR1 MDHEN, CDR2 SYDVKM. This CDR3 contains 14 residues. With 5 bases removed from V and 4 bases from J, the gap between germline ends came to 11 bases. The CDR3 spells CASSPAGATGELFF. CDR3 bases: TGTGCCAGCAGTCCGGCAGGGGCCACCGGGGAGCTGTTTTTT.

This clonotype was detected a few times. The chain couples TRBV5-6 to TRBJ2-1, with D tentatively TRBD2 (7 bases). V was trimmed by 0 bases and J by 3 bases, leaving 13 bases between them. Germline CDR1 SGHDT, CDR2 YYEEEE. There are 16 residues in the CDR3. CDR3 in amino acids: CASSLEAGDYYNEQFF. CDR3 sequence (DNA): TGTGCCAGCAGCTTGGAAGCAGGGGACTACTACAATGAGCAGTTCTTC. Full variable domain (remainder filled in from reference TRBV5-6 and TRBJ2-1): DAGVTQSPTHLIKTRGQQVTLRCSPKSGHDTVSWYQQALGQGPQFIFQYYEEEERQRGNFPDRFSGHQFPNYSSELNVNALLLGDSALYLCASSLEAGDYYNEQFFGPGTRLTVL.

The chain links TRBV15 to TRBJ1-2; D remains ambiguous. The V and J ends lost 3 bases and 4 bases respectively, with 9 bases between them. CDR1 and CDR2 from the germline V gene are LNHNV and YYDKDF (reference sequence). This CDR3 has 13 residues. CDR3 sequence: CATSSPPAYGYTF. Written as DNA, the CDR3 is TGTGCCACCAGCAGTCCCCCGGCCTATGGCTACACCTTC. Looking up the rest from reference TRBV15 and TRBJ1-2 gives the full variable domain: DAMVIQNPRYQVTQFGKPVTLSCSQTLNHNVMYWYQQKSSQAPKLLFHYYDKDFNNEADTPDNFQSRRPNTSFCFLDIRSPGLGDTAMYLCATSSPPAYGYTFGSGTRLTVV.

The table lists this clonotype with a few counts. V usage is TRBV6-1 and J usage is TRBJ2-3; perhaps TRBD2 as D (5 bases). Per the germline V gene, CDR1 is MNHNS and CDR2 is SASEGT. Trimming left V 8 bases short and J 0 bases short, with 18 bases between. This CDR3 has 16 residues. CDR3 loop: CASVWKRQSSTDTQYF. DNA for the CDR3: TGTGCCAGCGTTTGGAAGCGGCAGTCTAGCACAGATACGCAGTATTTT.

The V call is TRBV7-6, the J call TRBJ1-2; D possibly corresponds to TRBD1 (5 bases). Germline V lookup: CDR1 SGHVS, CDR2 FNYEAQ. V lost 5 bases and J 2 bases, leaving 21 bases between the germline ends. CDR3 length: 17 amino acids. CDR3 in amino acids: CASSPPGEATLNYGYTF. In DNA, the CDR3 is TGTGCCAGCAGCCCACCGGGGGAGGCTACCTTGAACTATGGCTACACCTTC.

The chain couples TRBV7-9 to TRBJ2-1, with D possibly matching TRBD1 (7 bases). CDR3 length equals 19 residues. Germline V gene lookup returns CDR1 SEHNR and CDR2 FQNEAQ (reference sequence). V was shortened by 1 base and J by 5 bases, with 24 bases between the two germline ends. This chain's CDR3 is CASSLGVLQAARGDNEQFF. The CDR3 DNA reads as TGTGCCAGCAGCTTAGGGGTTCTCCAAGCGGCCAGGGGGGACAATGAGCAGTTCTTC.

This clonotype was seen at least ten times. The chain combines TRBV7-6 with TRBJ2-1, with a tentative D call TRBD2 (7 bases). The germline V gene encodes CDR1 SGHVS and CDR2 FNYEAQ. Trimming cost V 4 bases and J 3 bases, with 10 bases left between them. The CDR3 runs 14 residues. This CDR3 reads CASSWGGDYNEQFF. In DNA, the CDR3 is TGTGCCAGCAGCTGGGGGGGCGACTACAATGAGCAGTTCTTC.

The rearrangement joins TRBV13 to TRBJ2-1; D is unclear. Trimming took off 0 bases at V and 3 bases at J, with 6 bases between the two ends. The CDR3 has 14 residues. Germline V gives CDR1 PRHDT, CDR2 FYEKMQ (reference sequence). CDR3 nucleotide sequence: TGTGCCAGCAGCTTAGGACAGAACTACAATGAGCAGTTCTTC. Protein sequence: CASSLGQNYNEQFF.

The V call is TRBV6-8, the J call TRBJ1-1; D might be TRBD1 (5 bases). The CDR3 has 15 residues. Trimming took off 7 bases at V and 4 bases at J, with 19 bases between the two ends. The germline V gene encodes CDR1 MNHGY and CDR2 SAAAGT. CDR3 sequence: CASTRYGGATTEAFF. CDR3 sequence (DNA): TGTGCCAGCACCCGTTATGGAGGGGCAACCACTGAAGCTTTCTTT.

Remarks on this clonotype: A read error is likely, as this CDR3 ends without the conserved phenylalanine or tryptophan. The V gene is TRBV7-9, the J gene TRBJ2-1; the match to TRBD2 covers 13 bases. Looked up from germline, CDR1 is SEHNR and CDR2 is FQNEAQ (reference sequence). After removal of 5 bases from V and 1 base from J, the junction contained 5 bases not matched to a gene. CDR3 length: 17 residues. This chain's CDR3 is CASSLTSGGASYNEQFS. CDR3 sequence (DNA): TGTGCCAGCAGCCTTACTAGCGGGGGGGCTTCCTACAATGAGCAGTTCTCC.

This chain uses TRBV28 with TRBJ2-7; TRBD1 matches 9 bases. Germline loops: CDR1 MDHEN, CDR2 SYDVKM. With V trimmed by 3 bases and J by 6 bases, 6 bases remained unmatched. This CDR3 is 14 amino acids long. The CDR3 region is CASSLTGTGPEQYV. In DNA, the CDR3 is TGTGCCAGCAGTTTGACCGGGACAGGGCCCGAGCAGTACGTC.

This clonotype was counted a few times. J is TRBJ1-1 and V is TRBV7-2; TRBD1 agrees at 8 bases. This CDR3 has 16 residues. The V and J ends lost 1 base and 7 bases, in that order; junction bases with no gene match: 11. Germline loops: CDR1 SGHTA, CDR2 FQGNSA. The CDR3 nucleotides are TGTGCCAGCAGCTTAGTTTCCAGGGGGCGAAAGGGTGAAGCTTTCTTT. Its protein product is CASSLVSRGRKGEAFF.